A single sample is the source of the 30 T cell receptor beta chains below, sequenced in a study of blood T cell repertoires in COVID-19. Assay: immunoSEQ multiplex PCR; the TCRdb copy retains only in-frame clones and omits some. This sample has some 510,000 clones, with 88% found just once. Sequenced sample: PBMCs or T cells enriched from blood (not recorded which). The receptors here all came from a middle-aged woman who had recovered from COVID-19.

V is TRBV20-1 and J is TRBJ2-3; 11 nucleotides line up with TRBD1. Germline V gene lookup returns CDR1 DFQATT and CDR2 SNEGSKA (reference sequence). The junction had 4 bases not matched to a gene; V was cut back by 3 bases and J by 5 bases. This CDR3 spans 14 amino acids. The CDR3 DNA is TGCAGTGCTAGTAGGACAGGGGGCATAGATACGCAGTATTTT. It codes for CSASRTGGIDTQYF.

The chain uses TRBV11-2 and TRBJ2-1; 7 bases align to TRBD2. The V and J ends lost 7 bases and 9 bases, in that order; junction bases with no gene match: 15. This CDR3 spans 15 amino acids. CDR1 SGHAT and CDR2 FQNNGV come from the germline V gene. CDR3 coding DNA: TGTGCCAGCACCAGACCACAGGATGGGGAGGGTGAGCAGTTCTTC. It yields the protein CASTRPQDGEGEQFF.

In DNA, the CDR3 is TGCAGCGTCTTTCTTGGACGGGGCGAGCAGTACTTC. Amino acid sequence: CSVFLGRGEQYF. The rearrangement uses TRBV29-1 and TRBJ2-7; maybe TRBD2 (5 bases). The CDR3 consists of 12 residues. The V gene lost 6 bases and the J gene lost 6 bases, with 15 bases spanning the gap. CDR1 is SQVTM and CDR2 is ANQGSEA in the germline V gene.

This chain uses TRBV4-2 with TRBJ1-5, with 8 bases lining up with TRBD1. After removal of 0 bases from V and 5 bases from J, the junction contained 15 bases not matched to a gene. The CDR3 has 19 residues. Germline values: CDR1 LGHNA, CDR2 YNFKEQ. CDR3 sequence reads: CASSQDNIDRGKNYQPQHF. CDR3 DNA sequence: TGTGCCAGCAGCCAAGATAATATCGACAGGGGTAAAAATTATCAGCCCCAGCATTTT.

J is TRBJ2-7 and V is TRBV4-3, with D uncertain. The CDR3 is 14 amino acids. Trimming removed 3 bases at V and 0 bases at J, with 9 bases between. Looked up from germline, CDR1 is LGHNA and CDR2 is YSLEER. This chain's CDR3 is CASSQEIDSYEQYF. The CDR3 coding sequence is TGCGCCAGCAGCCAGGAGATTGACTCCTACGAGCAGTACTTC.

The chain joins TRBV7-2 to TRBJ2-7; 10 bases align to TRBD2. Germline CDR1 and CDR2: SGHTA and FQGNSA. Losses at the gene ends were 3 bases for V and 0 bases for J; bases not matched to a gene: 11. CDR3 length: 18 residues. The CDR3 here is CASSFTSGLAAPSYEQYF. In DNA, the CDR3 is TGTGCCAGCAGCTTCACCAGTGGACTAGCGGCACCCTCCTACGAGCAGTACTTC.

The chain employs TRBV3-1 (or the pseudogene TRBV3-2) and TRBJ2-7; TRBD1 matches at 7 bases. Germline V gene data show CDR1 as LGHDT and CDR2 as YNNKEL (reference sequence). V was clipped by 0 bases and J by 4 bases; unmatched bases: 6. The CDR3 is 15 residues long. In DNA, the CDR3 is TGTGCCAGCAGCCAAGATTTGGGACAGCCTTACGAGCAGTACTTC. It codes for CASSQDLGQPYEQYF.

This clone was seen just once. The rearrangement links TRBV11-2 to TRBJ2-4; D ambiguous. Between the trimmed V and J ends, which lost 0 bases and 1 base, there was a span of 7 bases. The CDR3 extends over 15 amino acids. CDR1 SGHAT and CDR2 FQNNGV come from the germline V gene. This CDR3 reads CASSLENFAKNIQYF. CDR3 sequence (DNA): TGTGCCAGCAGCTTAGAGAACTTCGCCAAAAACATTCAGTACTTC. Variable domain in full (rest from reference TRBV11-2 and TRBJ2-4): EAGVAQSPRYKIIEKRQSVAFWCNPISGHATLYWYQQILGQGPKLLIQFQNNGVVDDSQLPKDRFSAERLKGVDSTLKIQPAKLEDSAVYLCASSLENFAKNIQYFGAGTRLSVL.

V gene TRBV11-3 combines with J gene TRBJ1-1; the D is unclear. The CDR3 spans 15 residues. With 7 bases removed from V and 6 bases from J, the gap between germline ends came to 21 bases. The germline V gene has CDR1 SGHNT and CDR2 YENEEA. CDR3 protein: CASKSEQTHTAEAFF. The CDR3 bases are TGTGCCAGCAAGTCAGAACAGACACACACCGCTGAAGCTTTCTTT.

The chain recombines TRBV25-1 with TRBJ1-1; the D gene is possibly TRBD1 (5 bases). CDR3 length equals 14 residues. The ends were cut back, 1 base at V and 3 bases at J, with 9 bases in the middle. Germline V CDR1 and CDR2: MGHDK, SYGVNS. CDR3: CASSEWGGYTEAFF. CDR3 bases: TGTGCCAGCAGTGAATGGGGCGGTTACACTGAAGCTTTCTTT. Looking up the rest from reference TRBV25-1 and TRBJ1-1 gives the full variable domain: EADIYQTPRYLVIGTGKKITLECSQTMGHDKMYWYQQDPGMELHLIHYSYGVNSTEKGDLSSESTVSRIRTEHFPLTLESARPSHTSQYLCASSEWGGYTEAFFGQGTRLTVV.

Comment on this clone: The sample carries other DNA sequences with the same CDR3. The chain carries TRBV5-1 and TRBJ1-4; 7 bases are a match to TRBD1. The junction had 4 bases not matched to a gene; V was cut back by 0 bases and J by 8 bases. This CDR3 has 14 amino acids. The V gene's germline CDR1 is SGHRS and CDR2 YFSETQ. CDR3 sequence: CASSLGQGAEKLFF. CDR3 DNA sequence: TGCGCCAGCAGCTTGGGACAGGGAGCCGAAAAACTGTTTTTT.

This chain links TRBV4-1 with TRBJ1-2, with a weak D call TRBD1 (6 bases). Trimming removed 1 base from V and 7 bases from J, with 19 bases in between. The CDR3 is made up of 16 amino acids. Germline V CDR1 and CDR2: MGHRA, YSYEKL. The CDR3 region is CASSQGLIRGMGGYTF. The CDR3 nucleotides read TGCGCCAGCAGCCAAGGATTGATCAGGGGCATGGGTGGCTACACCTTC.

The rearrangement links TRBV30 to TRBJ1-1; perhaps TRBD1 as D (6 bases). This CDR3 has 13 residues. Trimming pared 0 bases from V and 6 bases from J, leaving 11 bases between. Per the germline V gene, CDR1 is GTSNPN and CDR2 is SVGIG (reference sequence). The CDR3 reads CAWSVGKGAEAFF. The DNA of the CDR3 is TGTGCCTGGAGTGTCGGGAAGGGGGCTGAAGCTTTCTTT.

The genes are TRBV7-9 and TRBJ1-5; the match to TRBD1 covers 7 bases. V dropped 5 bases and J dropped 3; count of bases not matched to a gene: 4. The CDR3 extends over 14 amino acids. Looked up from germline, CDR1 is SEHNR and CDR2 is FQNEAQ (reference sequence). The CDR3 protein is CASSLQGTNQPQHF. The DNA for the CDR3 is TGTGCCAGCAGCCTACAGGGGACCAATCAGCCCCAGCATTTT.

The chain's CDR3 is CASSPDRVKGGYTF. CDR3 nucleotides: TGTGCCAGCAGCCCTGACAGGGTTAAAGGGGGCTACACCTTC. The chain couples TRBV9 to TRBJ1-2, with 7 positions matching TRBD1. CDR3 size: 14 residues. V lost 4 bases and J lost 8; bases outside the gene matches: 11. CDR1 and CDR2 from the germline V gene are SGDLS and YYNGEE.

This sequence joins TRBV12-3 or TRBV12-4 and TRBJ2-7; D call uncertain. The CDR3 is 13 residues long. Trimming cost V 1 base and J 2 bases, with 6 bases left between them. The CDR3 loop is CASSLGQPYEQYF. In DNA form, the CDR3 reads TGTGCCAGCAGTTTAGGACAACCCTACGAGCAGTACTTC.

V usage is TRBV3-1 (or the pseudogene TRBV3-2) and J usage is TRBJ2-7, with D possibly TRBD2 on 5 matching bases. The CDR3 contains 15 residues. The V end was cut by 4 bases, the J end by 0 bases, with 13 bases between. In germline, CDR1 is LGHDT, CDR2 YNNKEL (reference sequence). CDR3 in DNA: TGTGCCAGCAGCCCGGACTGGGCTCGCTCCTACGAGCAGTACTTC. It yields the protein CASSPDWARSYEQYF.

In its sample, this clone was seen once. The chain couples TRBV2 to TRBJ1-5; the match to TRBD1 covers 10 bases. CDR3 length: 13 amino acids. V shed 6 bases, J shed 5 bases, and the junction held 1 base outside the gene matches. Germline-derived CDR1 and CDR2 are SNHLY and FYNNEI. In DNA form, the CDR3 reads TGTGCCAGCAGGGGACAGGGGTATCAGCCCCAGCATTTT. Its protein is CASRGQGYQPQHF.

The gene calls are TRBV5-1 and TRBJ2-5; D is perhaps TRBD1 (6 bases). V was clipped by 6 bases and J by 2 bases, with 11 bases between them. The CDR3 covers 13 residues. Germline CDR1 and CDR2: SGHRS and YFSETQ. CDR3 protein: CASNDQGQETQYF. The CDR3 DNA follows: TGCGCCAGCAACGACCAGGGGCAAGAGACCCAGTACTTC. Based on the CDR3 plus reference TRBV5-1 and TRBJ2-5, the full variable domain is KAGVTQTPRYLIKTRGQQVTLSCSPISGHRSVSWYQQTPGQGLQFLFEYFSETQRNKGNFPGRFSGRQFSNSRSEMNVSTLELGDSALYLCASNDQGQETQYFGPGTRLLVL.

The chain uses TRBV12-3 or TRBV12-4 and TRBJ2-1, with D maybe TRBD1 (5 bases). V lost 3 bases, J lost 9 bases, and 6 bases lay in between. The CDR3 spans 11 residues. The CDR3 spells CASSFQGEQFF. In nucleotides, the CDR3 is TGTGCCAGCAGTTTTCAGGGTGAGCAGTTCTTC.

V is TRBV9 and J is TRBJ1-1, with TRBD1 identical over 8 bases. The CDR3 totals 13 residues. Germline V lookup: CDR1 SGDLS, CDR2 YYNGEE. V lost 4 bases and J lost 4; bases outside the gene matches: 3. DNA for the CDR3: TGTGCCAGCAGCTCACAGGGGGTCACTGAAGCTTTCTTT. It codes for CASSSQGVTEAFF. The whole variable domain, remainder taken from reference TRBV9 and TRBJ1-1, is DSGVTQTPKHLITATGQRVTLRCSPRSGDLSVYWYQQSLDQGLQFLIQYYNGEERAKGNILERFSAQQFPDLHSELNLSSLELGDSALYFCASSSQGVTEAFFGQGTRLTVV.

This chain connects TRBV29-1 to TRBJ1-3, with D possibly TRBD1 on 5 matching bases. Germline-derived CDR1 and CDR2 are SQVTM and ANQGSEA. CDR3 size: 13 residues. V dropped 6 bases and J dropped 3 bases, with 12 bases sitting between them. CDR3 loop: CSVGGAGGNTIYF. In DNA form, the CDR3 reads TGCAGCGTCGGAGGGGCTGGTGGAAACACCATATATTTT.

The chain combines TRBV29-1 with TRBJ2-3; D possibly corresponds to TRBD2 (7 bases). The CDR3 sequence is 15 residues long. CDR1 is SQVTM and CDR2 is ANQGSEA in the germline V gene. Trimming left V 7 bases short and J 0 bases short, with 17 bases between. The CDR3 region is CSAMGGLVSTDTQYF. Here the CDR3 DNA reads TGCAGCGCTATGGGGGGGCTCGTAAGCACAGATACGCAGTATTTT.

The chain combines TRBV19 with TRBJ1-1, with D perhaps TRBD1 (6 bases). Germline V gene data show CDR1 as LNHDA and CDR2 as SQIVND (reference sequence). V lost 3 bases to trimming and J lost 0 bases, with 14 bases between them. CDR3 length equals 16 residues. The CDR3 sequence: CASSISGGYVNTEAFF. CDR3 coding DNA: TGTGCCAGTAGTATTAGTGGGGGCTATGTGAACACTGAAGCTTTCTTT.

This chain uses TRBV2 with TRBJ1-5; D gene uncertain. Germline-derived CDR1 and CDR2 are SNHLY and FYNNEI. The CDR3 spans 14 residues. V dropped 3 bases and J dropped 7 bases, with 13 bases sitting between them. CDR3 nucleotides: TGTGCCAGCAGTGAGTACGAGGGAGGACAGCCCCAGCATTTT. Its protein is CASSEYEGGQPQHF.

The chain carries TRBV11-3 and TRBJ1-4; the D gene is possibly TRBD1 (6 bases). Germline V gene data show CDR1 as SGHNT and CDR2 as YENEEA. The length of the CDR3 is 14 residues. With 0 bases removed from V and 6 bases from J, the gap between germline ends came to 8 bases. Here the CDR3 reads CASSLDNRDEKLFF. The CDR3 nucleotides read TGTGCCAGCAGCTTAGATAACAGGGATGAAAAACTGTTTTTT. The complete variable domain, with remaining parts taken from reference TRBV11-3 and TRBJ1-4, reads EAGVVQSPRYKIIEKKQPVAFWCNPISGHNTLYWYLQNLGQGPELLIRYENEEAVDDSQLPKDRFSAERLKGVDSTLKIQPAELGDSAVYLCASSLDNRDEKLFFGSGTQLSVL.

The V and J genes are TRBV30 and TRBJ2-1; TRBD1 aligns across 7 bases. The germline V gene has CDR1 GTSNPN and CDR2 SVGIG (reference sequence). V shed 3 bases, J shed 0 bases, and the junction held 2 bases outside the gene matches. The CDR3 spans 14 residues. The CDR3 reads CAWRGDSSYNEQFF. The CDR3 DNA reads as TGTGCCTGGAGAGGGGACAGCTCCTACAATGAGCAGTTCTTC.

The chain links TRBV18 to TRBJ1-4, with D perhaps matching TRBD1 (6 bases). The germline V and J ends were trimmed by 4 bases and 3 bases, with 15 bases remaining between them. The germline V gene encodes CDR1 KGHSH and CDR2 LQKENI. CDR3 size: 16 residues. CDR3 nucleotides: TGTGCCAGCTCACAACAGGGAAGTGAGGCTAATGAAAAACTGTTTTTT. Its protein is CASSQQGSEANEKLFF.

The CDR3 sequence: CASSVSQKSAGELFF. The CDR3 DNA is TGTGCCAGCAGCGTCTCCCAGAAAAGCGCCGGGGAGCTGTTTTTT. The genes are TRBV9 and TRBJ2-2; D remains ambiguous. Germline V gene lookup returns CDR1 SGDLS and CDR2 YYNGEE. The CDR3 contains 15 residues. Trimming shortened V by 2 bases and J by 6 bases, and 14 bases separated the two germline ends.

This rearrangement joins TRBV9 to TRBJ2-5; 7 positions agree with TRBD2. Unmatched junction bases numbered 6, after V lost 4 bases and J lost 3 bases. Germline values: CDR1 SGDLS, CDR2 YYNGEE. The CDR3 totals 14 residues. For the CDR3, the DNA is TGTGCCAGCAGCACCTGGACTAGTGAAGAGACCCAGTACTTC. As protein: CASSTWTSEETQYF.